The T cell receptor beta chain described here comes from a study of siplizumab effects on memory and regulatory T cells (dated by TCRdb to the late 2010s). With regard to the full study: The effect of the anti-CD2 antibody siplizumab on alloreactive T-cell subsets was examined in allogeneic mixed lymphocyte reactions constructed from human PBMCs.

Sorted unstimulated T cells, along with proliferating T cells recovered from mixed lymphocyte reactions, underwent TCRbeta CDR3 sequencing. Fresh whole blood from fewer than 11 HLA-typed healthy donors was used to isolate PBMCs. Unstimulated CD4+ regulatory T cells were FACS-sorted to map the origin of alloreactive clones. Library construction relied on the immunoSEQ multiplex PCR assay. Approximately 100,000 TCR templates per sample were assayed on the deep sequencing platform. Genomic DNA extracted from sorted T cells was the material used for TCRbeta CDR3 sequencing. In the paper's pipeline: The R programming language was used for the clonal analysis of the TCRbeta CDR3 data. Alloreactive CD4+ and CD8+ clones were identified by comparing unstimulated samples to CFSE-low samples taken after the reaction. Regulatory or non-regulatory origin of alloreactive CD4+ clones was assigned by matching sequences to the sorted unstimulated Treg and non-Treg repertoires. In TCRdb, the immuneACCESS table is reduced to in-frame sequences with V and J assigned. These tables do not hold every clone; where another copy was compared, an unresolved V gene accounts for under half, and the others remain unexplained. V, J and clone size reflect that table, while D and trimming were determined from the DNA. The sample includes about 70,000 clones, with around nine tenths observed a single time. About 1.5% of the sample comes from the top ten.

Including cysteine and phenylalanine, the CDR3 has 14 amino acids. Only the CDR3 part of the read is kept: 42 bases, read in frame from the first base. V loses 2 bases at its end and J loses 4 bases; junction bases beyond the gene matches: 3. Based on the germline V gene, the CDR1 and CDR2 sequences are MNHEY and SVGAGI. What the research found in general, with its limitations: Among mappable alloreactive CD4+ clones, an average Treg-derived fraction of roughly 71% was observed with siplizumab, compared with 26.9% in control reactions. About 75-96% of proliferating CD4+ or CD8+ clones could not be given a naive or memory phenotype. Because sequences below about 10^-5 frequency were poorly captured, only a minor fraction of alloreactive clones could be mapped to unstimulated subsets. Siplizumab significantly lowered the cumulative frequency of alloreactive sequences that could be traced to unstimulated CD4+ memory T cells. Whether proliferating Tregs from siplizumab cultures actually had suppressive function was not functionally confirmed. Compared with memory T cells, unstimulated naive T cells appeared more diverse, and naive cells seemed to make a substantial contribution to the alloresponse.

Remarks on this clone: Its recognized antigen is unknown. No base quality values were provided; no much bigger clone lies one nucleotide off.

The TCR originated in a human donor in good health. The sequenced sample was Tregs sorted from blood. Recombination joined TRBV6-5 with TRBJ2-5; TRBD1 fits 8 bases in the junction. The base sequence is TGTGCCAGCAGTTACCGCAGGGGGCCAGAGACCCAGTACTTC. Its product reads: CASSYRRGPETQYF.